This T cell receptor beta chain emerged from a study of blood T cell repertoires in COVID-19. This CDR3 is built from 13 residues. Germline-derived CDR1 and CDR2 are SGHDT and YYEEEE. Trimming cost V 3 bases and J 0 bases, with 4 bases left between them. Produced via immunoSEQ multiplex PCR; TCRdb's table is partial and in-frame only. This sample yields some 250,000 clones, of which roughly 80% are seen a single time; 7.5% belongs to the top ten. Sample: peripheral blood. The gene calls are TRBV5-6 and TRBJ1-5; no clear D. The receptor was isolated from a woman of 80 years or more with COVID-19, enrolled during active disease. The CDR3 region is CASSSNSNQPQHF. The CDR3, as DNA: TGTGCCAGCAGCTCAAATAGCAATCAGCCCCAGCATTTT.